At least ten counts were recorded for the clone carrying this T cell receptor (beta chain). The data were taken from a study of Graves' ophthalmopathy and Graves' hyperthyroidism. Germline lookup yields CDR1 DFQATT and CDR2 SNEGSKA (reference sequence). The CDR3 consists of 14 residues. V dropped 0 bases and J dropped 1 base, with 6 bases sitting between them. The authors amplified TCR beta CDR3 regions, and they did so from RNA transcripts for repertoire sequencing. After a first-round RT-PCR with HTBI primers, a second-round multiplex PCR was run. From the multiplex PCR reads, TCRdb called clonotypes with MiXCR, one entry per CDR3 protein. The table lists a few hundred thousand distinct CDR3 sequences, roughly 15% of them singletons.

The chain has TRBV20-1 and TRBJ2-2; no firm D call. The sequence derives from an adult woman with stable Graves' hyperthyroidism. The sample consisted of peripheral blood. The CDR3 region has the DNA TGCAGTGCTAGAGACCAGAAGAACACCGGGGAGCTGTTTTTT. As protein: CSARDQKNTGELFF.